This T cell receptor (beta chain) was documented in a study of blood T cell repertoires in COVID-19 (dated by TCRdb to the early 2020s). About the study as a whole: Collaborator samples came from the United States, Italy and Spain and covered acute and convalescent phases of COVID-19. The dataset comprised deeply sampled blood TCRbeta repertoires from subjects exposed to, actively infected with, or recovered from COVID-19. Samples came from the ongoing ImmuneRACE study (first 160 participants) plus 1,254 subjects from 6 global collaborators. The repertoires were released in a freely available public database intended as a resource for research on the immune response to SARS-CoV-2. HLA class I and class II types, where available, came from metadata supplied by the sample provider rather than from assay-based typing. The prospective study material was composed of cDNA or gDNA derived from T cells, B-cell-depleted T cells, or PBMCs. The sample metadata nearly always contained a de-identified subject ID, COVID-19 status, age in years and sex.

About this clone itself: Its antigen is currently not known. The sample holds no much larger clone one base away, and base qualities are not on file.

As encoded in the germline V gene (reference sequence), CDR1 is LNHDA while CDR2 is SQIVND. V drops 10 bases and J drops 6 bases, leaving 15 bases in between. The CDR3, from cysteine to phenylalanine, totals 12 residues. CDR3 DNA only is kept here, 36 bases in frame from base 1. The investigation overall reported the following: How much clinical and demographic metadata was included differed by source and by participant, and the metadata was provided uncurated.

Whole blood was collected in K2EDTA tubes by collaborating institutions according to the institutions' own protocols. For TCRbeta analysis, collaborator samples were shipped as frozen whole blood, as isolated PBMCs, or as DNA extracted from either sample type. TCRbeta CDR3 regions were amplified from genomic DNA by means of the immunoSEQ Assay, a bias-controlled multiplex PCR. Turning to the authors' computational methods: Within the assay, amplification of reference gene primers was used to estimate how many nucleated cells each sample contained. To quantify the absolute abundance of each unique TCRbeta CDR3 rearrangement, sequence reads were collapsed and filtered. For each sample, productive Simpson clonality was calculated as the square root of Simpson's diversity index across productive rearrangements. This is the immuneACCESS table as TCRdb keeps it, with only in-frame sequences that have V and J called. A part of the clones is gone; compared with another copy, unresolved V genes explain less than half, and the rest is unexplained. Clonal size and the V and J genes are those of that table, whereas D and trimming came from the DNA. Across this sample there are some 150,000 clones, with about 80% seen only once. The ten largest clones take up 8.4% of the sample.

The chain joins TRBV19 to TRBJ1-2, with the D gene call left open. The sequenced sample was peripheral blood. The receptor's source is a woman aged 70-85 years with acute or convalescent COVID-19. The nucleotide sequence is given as TGTGCCACCTCACGGGGTATTGATGGCTACACCTTC. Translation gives CATSRGIDGYTF. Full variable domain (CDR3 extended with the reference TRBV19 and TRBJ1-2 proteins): DGGITQSPKYLFRKEGQNVTLSCEQNLNHDAMYWYRQDPGQGLRLIYYSQIVNDFQKGDIAEGYSVSREKKESFPLTVTSAQKNPTAFYLCATSRGIDGYTFGSGTRLTVV.